The next 22 T cell receptor beta chains were all read from a single sample in a study of identical twins. TCRdb reanalysed the 5' RACE reads using MiXCR and keeps one entry per CDR3 protein. The sample has 1,800,000 or so distinct CDR3 sequences, about 30% seen once. Sequencing was carried out using cord blood. These receptors originate from a newborn girl in good health.

There are many counts of this clonotype. The J gene is TRBJ2-1, the V gene TRBV29-1; D unclear. Per the germline V gene, CDR1 is SQVTM and CDR2 is ANQGSEA. The CDR3 length is 14 residues. The CDR3 DNA is TGCAGTGTGGAGCAAGGCCCCTTGTACAATGAGCAGTTCTTC. It codes for CSVEQGPLYNEQFF.

This clonotype showed up just a few times. The chain employs TRBV27 and TRBJ2-1; 11 nucleotides align to TRBD2. Germline CDR1 is MNHEY and CDR2 is SMNVEV (reference sequence). V gave up 4 bases and J gave up 8 bases; unmatched junction bases: 4. The CDR3 totals 14 residues. The CDR3 region is CASSSLAGAHEQFF. CDR3 DNA sequence: TGTGCCAGCAGTTCACTAGCGGGAGCTCATGAGCAGTTCTTC.

V is TRBV4-1 and J is TRBJ2-2; D uncertain. Germline V CDR1 and CDR2: MGHRA, YSYEKL. The V end was cut by 2 bases, the J end by 3 bases, with 7 bases between. This CDR3 spans 14 amino acids. In DNA, the CDR3 is TGCGCCAGCAGCCAACCGACATACACCGGGGAGCTGTTTTTT. The encoded protein is CASSQPTYTGELFF.

J is TRBJ2-5 and V is TRBV4-2; 9 nucleotides align to TRBD1. J lost 5 bases, V lost 0 bases, and 13 bases had no gene match. The CDR3 length is 18 residues. The V gene's germline CDR1 is LGHNA and CDR2 YNFKEQ. The CDR3 DNA is TGTGCCAGCAGCCAAGAGGCTCGGCGGGACAGGGCTTTTGAGACCCAGTACTTC. It specifies CASSQEARRDRAFETQYF.

The chain couples TRBV29-1 to TRBJ2-5; 11 bases are a match to TRBD2. J lost 11 bases, V lost 7 bases, and 15 bases had no gene match. The CDR3 totals 14 residues. The V gene's germline CDR1 is SQVTM and CDR2 ANQGSEA. CDR3 nucleotides: TGCAGCGCACGACTAGCGGGGCGGATTAATGAGCAGTACTTC. It encodes CSARLAGRINEQYF.

The V gene is TRBV27, the J gene TRBJ1-6; no reliable D call. Germline V gene sequence: CDR1 MNHEY, CDR2 SMNVEV (reference sequence). CDR3 length: 12 amino acids. The V gene lost 2 bases and the J gene lost 15 bases, with 11 bases spanning the gap. The CDR3 spells CASSLPGQNLHF. The CDR3 DNA reads TGTGCCAGCAGTTTACCCGGTCAGAACCTCCACTTT.

This clonotype was observed a handful of times. The CDR3 sequence: CSARDIVASGKYNEQFF. CDR3 bases: TGCAGTGCTAGAGATATCGTGGCTAGCGGGAAATACAATGAGCAGTTCTTC. The chain employs TRBV20-1 and TRBJ2-1; TRBD2 aligns across 9 bases. Germline CDR1 reads DFQATT; CDR2 reads SNEGSKA (reference sequence). With 0 bases clipped from V and 4 bases from J, the junction kept 10 bases outside the gene matches. CDR3 size: 17 residues.

This clonotype was found a few times. CDR3: CSANRQGYEQYF. DNA for the CDR3: TGCAGCGCAAACCGACAGGGCTACGAGCAGTACTTC. V and J are TRBV29-1 and TRBJ2-7; 7 bases are a match to TRBD1. The CDR3 is made up of 12 amino acids. V lost 7 bases, J lost 3 bases, and 6 bases stayed unmatched. The V gene's germline CDR1 is SQVTM and CDR2 ANQGSEA.

This clonotype was counted only a few times. The J gene is TRBJ2-7, the V gene TRBV20-1; TRBD1 is a possible D gene (6 bases). The germline V gene encodes CDR1 DFQATT and CDR2 SNEGSKA (reference sequence). V shed 3 bases and J shed 3 bases, with 15 bases lying between them. This CDR3 is built from 14 residues. The CDR3: CSASFRGGLYEQYF. CDR3 sequence (DNA): TGCAGTGCTAGTTTCCGAGGGGGTCTCTACGAGCAGTACTTC.

This chain links TRBV6-1 with TRBJ2-3, with 15 bases that match TRBD2. With V trimmed by 4 bases and J by 2 bases, 7 bases remained unmatched. The CDR3 contains 18 residues. The germline gives CDR1 MNHNS, CDR2 SASEGT. The CDR3 nucleotides read TGTGCCAGCAGTGGGACTAGCGGGGGGGTAATAACCACAGATACGCAGTATTTT. It is translated as CASSGTSGGVITTDTQYF.

The chain joins TRBV3-1 to TRBJ2-5; 10 positions match TRBD2. The better agreement between TRBJ2-7 and the DNA end casts doubt on the J call. This CDR3 spans 15 amino acids. CDR1 is LGHDT and CDR2 is YNNKEL in the germline V gene (reference sequence). CDR3 bases: TGTGCCAGCAGCCAATTTAGCGGGAGGCTACACGAGCAGTACTTC. Translated, it gives CASSQFSGRLHEQYF.

This clonotype turned up a few times. The genes are TRBV4-1 and TRBJ2-3; D is undetermined. Looked up from germline, CDR1 is MGHRA and CDR2 is YSYEKL. CDR3 size: 22 residues. V was trimmed by 3 bases and J by 3 bases, leaving 34 bases between them. The CDR3, as DNA: TGCGCCAGCAGCCAGTGGGCCCTGCCTAGAATGGAAAAGGTAACCACAACAGATACGCAGTATTTT. Protein sequence: CASSQWALPRMEKVTTTDTQYF.

This clonotype showed up many times. The rearrangement joins TRBV12-3 or TRBV12-4 to TRBJ2-3; D may be TRBD2 (5 bases). Trimming pared 0 bases from V and 6 bases from J, leaving 10 bases between. The CDR3 covers 14 residues. The CDR3 here is CASSLAGVVDTQYF. The CDR3 DNA is TGTGCCAGCAGTTTAGCGGGAGTGGTGGATACGCAGTATTTT.

This chain uses TRBV20-1 with TRBJ2-1; D possibly matches TRBD1 or TRBD2 (5 bases each). The CDR3 totals 11 residues. Germline-derived CDR1 and CDR2 are DFQATT and SNEGSKA (reference sequence). The V end was cut by 3 bases, the J end by 10 bases, with 10 bases between. The DNA of the CDR3 is TGCAGTGCTAGCGGGACGAGCGAGCAGTTCTTC. Protein: CSASGTSEQFF.

Worth noting for this clonotype: One end of the junction fails to match germline, which may point to a read error. This rearrangement joins TRBV3-1 to TRBJ2-3, with D possibly being TRBD1 (6 bases). The CDR3 length is 14 residues. The germline CDR1 and CDR2 sequences are LGHDT and YNNKEL (reference sequence). The CDR3 protein is CAGSRMGAPDTQYF. As DNA, the CDR3 is TGTGCCGGCAGCCGGATGGGGGCACCAGATACGCAGTATTTT.

The genes are TRBV2 and TRBJ2-5, with D hard to call. Germline V gives CDR1 SNHLY, CDR2 FYNNEI. V was pared by 7 bases and J by 11 bases, with 11 bases between. The CDR3 has 10 amino acids. This CDR3 reads CASMSDEQYF. In DNA, the CDR3 is TGTGCCAGCATGTCGGATGAGCAGTACTTC.

This clonotype was recorded a few times. V usage is TRBV21-1 and J usage is TRBJ2-7. TRBV21-1 is deemed a pseudogene. This CDR3 spans 15 amino acids. CDR3 DNA: TGTGCCAGCAGCAAAGGCCGAGAAGTAGCCTACGAGCAGTACTTC. Protein: CASSKGREVAYEQYF.

This clonotype was recorded at least ten times. The gene calls are TRBV10-3 and TRBJ2-3; D remains ambiguous. Trimming cost V 2 bases and J 4 bases, with 10 bases left between them. Germline loops: CDR1 ENHRY, CDR2 SYGVKD. CDR3 length: 14 residues. CDR3 protein: CAISERAQPDTQYF. Written as DNA, the CDR3 is TGTGCCATCAGTGAGAGGGCACAACCAGATACGCAGTATTTT.

This clonotype has only a few counts. The CDR3 bases are TGCAGTGCTAGTTACCAACGGGGAGATCAGCCCCAGCATTTT. This gives the protein CSASYQRGDQPQHF. The J gene is TRBJ1-5, the V gene TRBV20-1, with unresolved D. V gave up 3 bases and J gave up 5 bases, with 14 bases separating them. Germline lookup yields CDR1 DFQATT and CDR2 SNEGSKA (reference sequence). The CDR3 totals 14 residues.

This clonotype was seen a few times. The chain has TRBV3-1 and TRBJ2-5, with D possibly matching TRBD2 (6 bases). The length of the CDR3 is 13 residues. The V gene lost 7 bases and the J gene lost 1 base, with 10 bases spanning the gap. From germline, CDR1 is LGHDT and CDR2 YNNKEL (reference sequence). CDR3 region: CASTSTSQETQYF. The DNA of the CDR3 is TGTGCCAGCACATCGACTAGCCAAGAGACCCAGTACTTC.

The chain links TRBV6-5 to TRBJ2-7, with TRBD1 identical over 9 bases. The V segment lost 1 base and the J segment 7 bases; nucleotides outside the gene matches: 11. The germline V gene encodes CDR1 MNHEY and CDR2 SVGAGI. The CDR3 length is 16 residues. The CDR3 region has the DNA TGTGCCAGCAGTTACTTTTCCTGGACAGGGGACGGGGAGCAGTACTTC. Protein product: CASSYFSWTGDGEQYF.

The V call is TRBV4-1, the J call TRBJ2-3; D perhaps matches TRBD2 (5 bases). Per the germline V gene, CDR1 is MGHRA and CDR2 is YSYEKL. CDR3 length: 15 amino acids. The V gene lost 3 bases and the J gene lost 6 bases, with 16 bases spanning the gap. The CDR3, as DNA: TGCGCCAGCAGCCATCCGGGAACCAGTACGGATACGCAGTATTTT. It yields the protein CASSHPGTSTDTQYF.